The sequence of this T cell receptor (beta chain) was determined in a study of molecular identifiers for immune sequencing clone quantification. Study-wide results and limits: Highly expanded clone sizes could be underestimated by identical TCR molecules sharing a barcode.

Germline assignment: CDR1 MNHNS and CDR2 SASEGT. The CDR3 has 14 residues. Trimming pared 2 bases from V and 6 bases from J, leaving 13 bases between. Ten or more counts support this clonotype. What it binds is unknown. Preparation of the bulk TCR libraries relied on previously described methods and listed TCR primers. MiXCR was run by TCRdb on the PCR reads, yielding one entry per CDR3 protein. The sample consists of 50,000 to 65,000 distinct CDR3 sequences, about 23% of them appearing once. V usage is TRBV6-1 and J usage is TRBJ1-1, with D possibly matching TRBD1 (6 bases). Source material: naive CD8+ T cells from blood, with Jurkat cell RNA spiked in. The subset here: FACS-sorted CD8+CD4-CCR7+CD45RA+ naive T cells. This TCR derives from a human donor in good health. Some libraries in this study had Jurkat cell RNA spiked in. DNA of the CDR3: TGTGCCAGCAGTGAAACAGGGATTTTCCCTGAAGCTTTCTTT. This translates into CASSETGIFPEAFF.